These 27 T cell receptor beta chains were sequenced from one sample in a study of blood T cell repertoires in COVID-19. The assay was immunoSEQ multiplex PCR, and TCRdb's table has in-frame clones only and misses some. Here the sample spans about 72,000 clones, more than 75% being singletons. Input material: peripheral blood. These receptors all stem from a human donor in a cohort sampled during active COVID-19.

The V call is TRBV4-3, the J call TRBJ2-2; no clear D gene. This CDR3 is 15 amino acids long. Trimming removed 6 bases from V and 3 bases from J, with 14 bases in between. CDR1 LGHNA and CDR2 YSLEER come from the germline V gene. The CDR3 sequence: CASRPQSLDTGELFF. The CDR3 DNA reads TGCGCCAGCAGACCACAGAGCCTGGACACCGGGGAGCTGTTTTTT.

The genes are TRBV4-1 and TRBJ1-5; TRBD1 might be the D (6 bases). V gave up 8 bases and J gave up 3 bases, with 14 bases separating them. This CDR3 region has 14 residues. Germline V gives CDR1 MGHRA, CDR2 YSYEKL. The CDR3 coding sequence is TGCGCCAGCGCGCCGGGGGGGCCCAATCAGCCCCAGCATTTT. Translating it yields CASAPGGPNQPQHF.

The CDR3 spells CASSLRAAQGYTDTQYF. The DNA of the CDR3 is TGTGCCAGCAGCTTAAGGGCGGCACAGGGGTACACAGATACGCAGTATTTT. J is TRBJ2-3 and V is TRBV7-8; TRBD1 agrees at 7 bases. With 2 bases clipped from V and 2 bases from J, the junction kept 10 bases outside the gene matches. The V gene's germline CDR1 is SGHVS and CDR2 FQNEAQ. The CDR3 contains 17 residues.

The rearrangement uses TRBV27 and TRBJ2-7; tentatively, D is TRBD1 (7 bases). The CDR3 totals 15 residues. Trimming stripped 5 bases from V and 4 bases from J, with 18 bases between. Germline V lookup: CDR1 MNHEY, CDR2 SMNVEV (reference sequence). The CDR3 nucleotides read TGTGCCAGCAGTATCCGACAGGGAGGAGGATACGAGCAGTACTTC. It encodes CASSIRQGGGYEQYF.

In this sample, this clone turned up a few times. This chain uses TRBV6-5 with TRBJ1-6; D remains unclear. Germline CDR1 and CDR2: MNHEY and SVGAGI. CDR3 length equals 15 residues. Trimming pared 2 bases from V and 4 bases from J, leaving 9 bases between. Written as DNA, the CDR3 is TGTGCCAGCAGTTACAGAGGTAGTTATAATTCACCCCTCCACTTT. This encodes CASSYRGSYNSPLHF.

J is TRBJ1-1 and V is TRBV5-1; D is possibly TRBD1 (6 bases). The CDR3 is made up of 14 amino acids. Trimming stripped 5 bases from V and 2 bases from J, with 13 bases between. Germline V gene sequence: CDR1 SGHRS, CDR2 YFSETQ. The CDR3 bases are TGCGCCAGCAGAGACGGGACATACAACACTGAAGCTTTCTTT. Translated: CASRDGTYNTEAFF.

V usage is TRBV19 and J usage is TRBJ1-1; 9 nucleotides match TRBD1. From germline, CDR1 is LNHDA and CDR2 SQIVND (reference sequence). With 5 bases clipped from V and 4 bases from J, the junction kept 8 bases outside the gene matches. This CDR3 is built from 15 residues. The CDR3 bases are TGTGCCAGTAGTCTAAAGGGACAGGGCGGCACTGAAGCTTTCTTT. Amino acid sequence: CASSLKGQGGTEAFF.

The rearrangement joins TRBV10-3 to TRBJ2-7, with 7 bases that match TRBD1. The CDR3 is made up of 14 amino acids. Germline values: CDR1 ENHRY, CDR2 SYGVKD. J was trimmed by 6 bases and V by 2 bases; bases with no gene match: 7. The CDR3 nucleotides read TGTGCCATCAGTGAGAGATGGGACAGCACCGAGCAGTACTTC. It is translated as CAISERWDSTEQYF.

The chain recombines TRBV7-9 with TRBJ1-2; the match to TRBD1 covers 8 bases. This CDR3 comprises 14 residues. CDR1 is SEHNR, CDR2 FQNEAQ, per germline (reference sequence). V shed 2 bases, J shed 6 bases, and the junction held 5 bases outside the gene matches. The CDR3 bases are TGTGCCAGCAGCTTAAACCAGGGGGCGGATGGCTACACCTTC. Translation: CASSLNQGADGYTF.

The CDR3 coding sequence is TGCGCCAGCAGCCAAGCGGGGGGGCCCTCCCAGGAGACCCAGTACTTC. Translated: CASSQAGGPSQETQYF. The rearrangement links TRBV4-1 to TRBJ2-5, with 8 bases aligning to TRBD2. The CDR3 sequence is 16 residues long. The ends lost 1 base at V and 5 bases at J; junction bases unmatched: 9. Germline V gene sequence: CDR1 MGHRA, CDR2 YSYEKL.

The chain carries TRBV6-5 and TRBJ2-7, with D unresolved. The CDR3 length is 13 residues. Germline CDR1 reads MNHEY; CDR2 reads SVGAGI. Between the trimmed V and J ends, which lost 8 bases and 2 bases, there was a span of 13 bases. The CDR3 here is CASAPRPTYEQYF. The CDR3 coding sequence is TGTGCCAGCGCCCCGAGGCCAACCTACGAGCAGTACTTC.

The rearrangement joins TRBV5-1 to TRBJ2-7; maybe TRBD2 (5 bases). V was cut by 4 bases and J by 2 bases, with 16 bases left in between. Germline CDR1 SGHRS, CDR2 YFSETQ. The CDR3 is 15 amino acids. The CDR3 is CASSNPGINTYEQYF. The CDR3 nucleotides are TGCGCCAGCAGCAACCCCGGGATCAACACCTACGAGCAGTACTTC. Complete variable domain (other parts from reference TRBV5-1 and TRBJ2-7): KAGVTQTPRYLIKTRGQQVTLSCSPISGHRSVSWYQQTPGQGLQFLFEYFSETQRNKGNFPGRFSGRQFSNSRSEMNVSTLELGDSALYLCASSNPGINTYEQYFGPGTRLTVT.

This chain links TRBV4-3 with TRBJ1-1; TRBD1 agrees at 8 bases. This CDR3 comprises 13 residues. V dropped 3 bases and J dropped 8; count of bases not matched to a gene: 5. Germline V CDR1 and CDR2: LGHNA, YSLEER. CDR3 region: CASSHPGQVEAFF. Here the CDR3 DNA reads TGCGCCAGCAGCCACCCGGGACAGGTCGAAGCTTTCTTT.

This chain links TRBV5-1 with TRBJ1-6, with TRBD1 identical over 8 bases. This CDR3 spans 15 amino acids. The ends lost 4 bases at V and 10 bases at J; junction bases unmatched: 10. Germline assignment: CDR1 SGHRS and CDR2 YFSETQ. As DNA, the CDR3 is TGCGCCAGCAGCCCCGGGACAGGAACAGGCTCACCCCTCCACTTT. Translating gives CASSPGTGTGSPLHF.

The CDR3 protein is CASSQDRGLHQPQHF. The CDR3 DNA reads TGTGCCAGCAGCCAAGATCGGGGTTTGCATCAGCCCCAGCATTTT. This chain joins TRBV4-2 and TRBJ1-5; D is ambiguous. The germline V and J ends were trimmed by 0 bases and 5 bases, with 11 bases remaining between them. Looked up from germline, CDR1 is LGHNA and CDR2 is YNFKEQ. The CDR3 runs 15 residues.

The chain employs TRBV7-2 and TRBJ1-2; D unclear. V lost 0 bases and J lost 4, with 15 bases in between. The CDR3 is 16 amino acids. The germline V gene has CDR1 SGHTA and CDR2 FQGNSA. The CDR3 DNA sequence: TGTGCCAGCAGCTTAGCGGGTCGGACGGGGAGCTATGGCTACACCTTC. This gives the protein CASSLAGRTGSYGYTF.

The rearrangement links TRBV3-1 (or the pseudogene TRBV3-2) to TRBJ2-7; D is unclear. Trimming took off 5 bases at V and 7 bases at J, with 12 bases between the two ends. The germline V gene encodes CDR1 LGHDT and CDR2 YNNKEL (reference sequence). This CDR3 is built from 12 residues. CDR3 residues: CASSEGSGEQYF. The CDR3 DNA reads TGTGCCAGCAGCGAAGGGTCCGGGGAGCAGTACTTC.

The V call is TRBV7-8, the J call TRBJ1-1; D unclear. CDR3 size: 13 residues. Germline CDR1 and CDR2: SGHVS and FQNEAQ. With 2 bases removed from V and 4 bases from J, the gap between germline ends came to 8 bases. In DNA form, the CDR3 reads TGTGCCAGCAGCTTAATGGCGGGCACTGAAGCTTTCTTT. Translating gives CASSLMAGTEAFF.

The chain carries TRBV5-8 and TRBJ1-5, with TRBD1 identical over 12 bases. CDR3 size: 14 residues. V lost 4 bases to trimming and J lost 13 bases; unmatched junction nucleotides: 9. Germline lookup yields CDR1 SGHTS and CDR2 YDEGEE. CDR3 loop: CASSVSGQGARQHF. DNA of the CDR3: TGTGCCAGCAGCGTTTCGGGACAGGGGGCGAGGCAGCATTTT.

This clone was seen just once. V usage is TRBV11-2 and J usage is TRBJ2-7; weak D call: TRBD2 (6 bases). V shed 1 base and J shed 5 bases, with 12 bases lying between them. The CDR3 extends over 14 amino acids. The germline CDR1 and CDR2 sequences are SGHAT and FQNNGV. CDR3 region: CASSLAGGDHEQYF. DNA of the CDR3: TGTGCCAGCAGCTTAGCCGGAGGGGACCACGAGCAGTACTTC.

The rearrangement joins TRBV7-2 to TRBJ1-1; D is possibly TRBD1 (6 bases). V was trimmed by 6 bases and J by 5 bases, leaving 13 bases between them. Germline CDR1 SGHTA, CDR2 FQGNSA. The CDR3 loop spans 13 amino acids. In DNA form, the CDR3 reads TGTGCCAGCAGTCAACAACAGGGAACTGAAGCTTTCTTT. It is translated as CASSQQQGTEAFF.

The chain carries TRBV10-3 and TRBJ2-1, with TRBD1 identical over 10 bases. This CDR3 comprises 15 residues. Per the germline V gene, CDR1 is ENHRY and CDR2 is SYGVKD. Losses at the gene ends were 4 bases for V and 10 bases for J; bases not matched to a gene: 10. The CDR3 DNA reads TGTGCCATCAGTGTCGTAGGGACAGGGGAACGCGAGCAGTTCTTC. The encoded protein is CAISVVGTGEREQFF.

This clone was counted only a few times. The chain carries TRBV3-1 (or the pseudogene TRBV3-2) and TRBJ1-1; a possible D gene is TRBD1 (6 bases). The CDR3 length is 13 residues. V was shortened by 5 bases and J by 4 bases, with 11 bases between the two germline ends. Germline lookup yields CDR1 LGHDT and CDR2 YNNKEL (reference sequence). Here the CDR3 reads CASSSTGFTEAFF. In DNA form, the CDR3 reads TGTGCCAGCAGCTCCACAGGGTTCACTGAAGCTTTCTTT.

The V gene is TRBV6-2 or TRBV6-3, the J gene TRBJ2-1; 7 positions agree with TRBD2. CDR1 and CDR2 (germline): MNHEY, SVGEGT. This CDR3 is 17 amino acids long. The V gene end was trimmed by 2 bases and the J gene end by 0 bases; junction bases not matched to a gene: 7. CDR3 amino acids: CASSYDVRGSSYNEQFF. For the CDR3, the DNA is TGTGCCAGCAGTTACGACGTGCGGGGGAGCTCCTACAATGAGCAGTTCTTC.

As to this clone: The junction and the germline gene differ at one end; a read error may be behind it. The chain employs TRBV7-7 and TRBJ2-5; 14 positions agree with TRBD2. Germline CDR1 and CDR2: SSHAT and FNYEAQ (reference sequence). This CDR3 comprises 16 residues. The CDR3 bases are TGTGCTAGCAGCCCCGGGACTAGCGGGGGCTTCGGGACCCAGTACTTC. Amino acid sequence: CASSPGTSGGFGTQYF.

The chain joins TRBV9 to TRBJ1-2; 10 positions agree with TRBD1. The V gene end was trimmed by 3 bases and the J gene end by 5 bases; junction bases not matched to a gene: 7. Germline CDR1 reads SGDLS; CDR2 reads YYNGEE. This CDR3 is built from 15 residues. DNA for the CDR3: TGTGCCAGCAGCGCAGGGGGACAGGGGACTTATGGCTACACCTTC. As protein: CASSAGGQGTYGYTF.

This clone was picked up a small number of times. The V and J genes are TRBV5-4 and TRBJ1-2, with D unresolved. Trimming removed 5 bases at V and 5 bases at J, with 16 bases between. Germline loops: CDR1 SGHNT, CDR2 YYREEE (reference sequence). The CDR3 totals 14 residues. In nucleotides, the CDR3 is TGTGCCAGCAGTCGAACCCAATCTCTATATGGCTACACCTTC. Its translation is CASSRTQSLYGYTF.